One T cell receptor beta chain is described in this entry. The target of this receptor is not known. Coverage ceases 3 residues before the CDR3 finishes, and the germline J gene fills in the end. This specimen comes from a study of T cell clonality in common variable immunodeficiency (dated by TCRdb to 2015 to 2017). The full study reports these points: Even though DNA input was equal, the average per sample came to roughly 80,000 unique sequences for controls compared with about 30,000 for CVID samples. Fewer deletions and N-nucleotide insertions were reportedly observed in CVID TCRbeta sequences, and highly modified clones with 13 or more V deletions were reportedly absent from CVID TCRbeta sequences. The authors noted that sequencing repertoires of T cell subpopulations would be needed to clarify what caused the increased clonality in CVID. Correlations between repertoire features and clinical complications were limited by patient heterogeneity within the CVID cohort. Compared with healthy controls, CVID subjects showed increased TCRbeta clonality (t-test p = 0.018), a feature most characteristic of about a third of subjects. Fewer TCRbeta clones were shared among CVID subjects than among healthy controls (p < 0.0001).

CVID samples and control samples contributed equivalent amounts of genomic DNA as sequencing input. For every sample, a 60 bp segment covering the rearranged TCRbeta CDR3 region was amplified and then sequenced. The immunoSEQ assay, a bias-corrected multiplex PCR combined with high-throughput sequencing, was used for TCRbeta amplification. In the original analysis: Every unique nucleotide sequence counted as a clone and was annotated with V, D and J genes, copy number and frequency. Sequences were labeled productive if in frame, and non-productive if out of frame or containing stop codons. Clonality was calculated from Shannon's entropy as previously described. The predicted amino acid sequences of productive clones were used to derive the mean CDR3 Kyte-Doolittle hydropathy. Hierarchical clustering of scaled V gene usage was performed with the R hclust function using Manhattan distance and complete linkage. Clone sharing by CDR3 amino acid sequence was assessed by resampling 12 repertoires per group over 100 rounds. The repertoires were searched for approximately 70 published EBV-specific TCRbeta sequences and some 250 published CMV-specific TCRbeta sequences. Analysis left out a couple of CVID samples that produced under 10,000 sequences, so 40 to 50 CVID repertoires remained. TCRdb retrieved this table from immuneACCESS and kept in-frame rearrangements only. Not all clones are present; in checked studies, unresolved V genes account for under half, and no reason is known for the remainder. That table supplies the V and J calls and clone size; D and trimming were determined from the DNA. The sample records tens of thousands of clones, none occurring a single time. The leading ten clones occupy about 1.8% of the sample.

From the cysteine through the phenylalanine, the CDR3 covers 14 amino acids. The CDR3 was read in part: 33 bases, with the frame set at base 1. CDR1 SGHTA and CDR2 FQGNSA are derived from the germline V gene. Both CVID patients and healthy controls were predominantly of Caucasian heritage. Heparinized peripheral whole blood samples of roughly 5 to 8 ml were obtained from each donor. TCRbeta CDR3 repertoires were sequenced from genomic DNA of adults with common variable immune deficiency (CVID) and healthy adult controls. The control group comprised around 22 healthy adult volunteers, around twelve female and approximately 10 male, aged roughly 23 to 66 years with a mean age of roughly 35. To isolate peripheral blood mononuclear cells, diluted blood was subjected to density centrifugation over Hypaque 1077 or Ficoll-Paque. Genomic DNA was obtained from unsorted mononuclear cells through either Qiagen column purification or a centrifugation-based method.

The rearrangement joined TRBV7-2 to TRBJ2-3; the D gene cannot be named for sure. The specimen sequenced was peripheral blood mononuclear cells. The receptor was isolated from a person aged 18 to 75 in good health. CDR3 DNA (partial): TGTGCCAGCAGCTTAGCGAGGCTCCAAGAGACG. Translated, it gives CASSLARLQET. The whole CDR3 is CASSLARLQETQYF.